This T cell receptor beta chain was identified in a study of T cells in Graves' hyperthyroidism and ophthalmopathy. Study-wide findings and caveats: Among clonotypes expanded in thyroid above 0.001, most were also found in blood.

The V gene's germline CDR1 is MDHEN and CDR2 SYDVKM. This CDR3 contains 14 residues. This clonotype was recorded once. Its specificity is not known. One junction end disagrees with the germline gene, perhaps due to a read error. What was amplified from RNA transcripts were TCR beta CDR3 regions. Using the HTBI primer set, a first-round RT-PCR was run on the TCR CDR3. TCRdb analysed the multiplex PCR reads with MiXCR anew, one entry per CDR3 protein. In the table there are 300,000 to 450,000 distinct CDR3 sequences, around 14% of which are singletons. This chain uses TRBV28 with TRBJ1-5; unclear D gene. The specimen sequenced was blood. The sequence derives from a woman aged 18-30 years with Graves' hyperthyroidism that later progressed to Graves' ophthalmopathy. CDR3: CASHVFRSNQPRHF. The CDR3 nucleotides are TGTGCCAGCCATGTATTTAGGAGCAATCAGCCCCGGCATTTT.